These 24 T cell receptor beta chains were all obtained from the same sample, sequenced in a study of blood T cell repertoires in COVID-19. Profiling relied on immunoSEQ multiplex PCR, and the TCRdb table lists in-frame clones only, not all of them. Among about 290,000 clones, under 90% were seen once, and the ten largest hold less than 2%. Sequenced material: PBMCs or T cells enriched from blood (not recorded which). Receptor source: a middle-aged woman who had recovered from COVID-19.

V gene TRBV9 combines with J gene TRBJ2-2; D ambiguous. CDR3 size: 12 residues. Germline V lookup: CDR1 SGDLS, CDR2 YYNGEE. V gave up 6 bases and J gave up 5 bases, with 8 bases separating them. This chain's CDR3 is CASNRVTGELFF. In DNA, the CDR3 is TGTGCCAGCAACCGGGTGACCGGGGAGCTGTTTTTT.

The chain recombines TRBV5-1 with TRBJ1-2; 7 nucleotides agree with TRBD1. Germline trimming cut 0 bases from V and 7 bases from J; bases unmatched to any gene: 0. CDR3 length equals 12 residues. CDR1 is SGHRS and CDR2 is YFSETQ in the germline V gene. The CDR3: CASSLAGGGYTF. CDR3 nucleotides: TGCGCCAGCAGCTTGGCAGGGGGTGGCTACACCTTC.

This clone was recorded once. The chain couples TRBV2 to TRBJ2-7; 10 bases are shared with TRBD1. This CDR3 is 15 amino acids long. V dropped 9 bases and J dropped 6; count of bases not matched to a gene: 14. CDR1 SNHLY and CDR2 FYNNEI come from the germline V gene. This CDR3 reads CASKRLGTGASEQYF. CDR3 bases: TGTGCCAGTAAGCGTTTGGGGACAGGGGCGTCCGAGCAGTACTTC. Drawing the rest from reference TRBV2 and TRBJ2-7, the complete variable domain is EPEVTQTPSHQVTQMGQEVILRCVPISNHLYFYWYRQILGQKVEFLVSFYNNEISEKSEIFDDQFSVERPDGSNFTLKIRSTKLEDSAMYFCASKRLGTGASEQYFGPGTRLTVT.

The chain employs TRBV15 and TRBJ1-1; D not resolved. Deletions cut 0 bases from V and 10 bases from J, with 12 bases between. CDR1 and CDR2 from the germline V gene are LNHNV and YYDKDF (reference sequence). CDR3 length: 13 residues. CDR3 sequence: CATSRDRSAVAFF. The DNA for the CDR3 is TGTGCCACCAGCAGAGATCGCTCCGCAGTAGCTTTCTTT.

This rearrangement joins TRBV5-8 to TRBJ2-7, with TRBD1 identical over 10 bases. CDR3 length equals 15 residues. Losses at the gene ends were 4 bases for V and 3 bases for J; bases not matched to a gene: 7. The germline V gene encodes CDR1 SGHTS and CDR2 YDEGEE. CDR3 sequence reads: CASSESGTGVYEQYF. The CDR3 nucleotides are TGTGCCAGCAGCGAATCTGGGACAGGGGTCTACGAGCAGTACTTC.

The chain links TRBV6-5 to TRBJ1-2; the D gene is possibly TRBD1 (5 bases). This CDR3 contains 14 residues. Germline CDR1 MNHEY, CDR2 SVGAGI. V was cut by 2 bases and J by 11 bases, with 18 bases left in between. Here the CDR3 DNA reads TGTGCCAGCAGTTACGATCGGAAAGGGGTCATGTACACCTTC. It translates to CASSYDRKGVMYTF.

The V call is TRBV5-6, the J call TRBJ1-3, with TRBD1 identical over 7 bases. Trimming cost V 2 bases and J 3 bases; bases outside gene matches: 8. Germline values: CDR1 SGHDT, CDR2 YYEEEE. This CDR3 comprises 16 residues. This chain's CDR3 is CASSLQSPGGGNTIYF. In nucleotides, the CDR3 is TGTGCCAGCAGCTTACAGTCCCCAGGGGGTGGAAACACCATATATTTT.

In this sample, this clone turned up a few times. This chain joins TRBV3-1 (or the pseudogene TRBV3-2) and TRBJ2-7; the D gene is possibly TRBD1 (6 bases). V lost 4 bases to trimming and J lost 7 bases, with 14 bases between them. This CDR3 comprises 13 residues. Germline CDR1 and CDR2: LGHDT and YNNKEL (reference sequence). DNA of the CDR3: TGTGCCAGCAGCCCTAGGGGGTTACGGGAGCAGTACTTC. As protein: CASSPRGLREQYF.

This chain links TRBV6-5 with TRBJ1-5; TRBD1 matches at 8 bases. From germline, CDR1 is MNHEY and CDR2 SVGAGI. After removal of 6 bases from V and 2 bases from J, the junction contained 0 bases not matched to a gene. CDR3 length: 13 amino acids. The CDR3: CASRTGGNQPQHF. The CDR3 DNA sequence: TGTGCCAGCAGGACAGGGGGCAATCAGCCCCAGCATTTT.

This clone was counted many times. The chain is built from TRBV2 and TRBJ2-7; a weak D match, TRBD1 (5 bases). V dropped 5 bases and J dropped 4 bases, with 12 bases sitting between them. The CDR3 has 13 amino acids. Germline CDR1 reads SNHLY; CDR2 reads FYNNEI. CDR3 in amino acids: CASSRQGFYEQYF. The CDR3 DNA is TGTGCCAGCAGTAGGCAGGGCTTTTACGAGCAGTACTTC. Looking up the rest from reference TRBV2 and TRBJ2-7 gives the full variable domain: EPEVTQTPSHQVTQMGQEVILRCVPISNHLYFYWYRQILGQKVEFLVSFYNNEISEKSEIFDDQFSVERPDGSNFTLKIRSTKLEDSAMYFCASSRQGFYEQYFGPGTRLTVT.

The chain has TRBV7-2 and TRBJ2-1, with a weak D call TRBD2 (5 bases). Germline V gives CDR1 SGHTA, CDR2 FQGNSA. The V gene lost 6 bases and the J gene lost 9 bases, with 15 bases spanning the gap. The CDR3 consists of 13 residues. DNA of the CDR3: TGTGCCAGCAGTTCACCCCAGCGGTCTGAGCAGTTCTTC. It codes for CASSSPQRSEQFF.

This sequence joins TRBV6-1 and TRBJ2-1, with 9 nucleotides matching TRBD2. CDR1 MNHNS and CDR2 SASEGT come from the germline V gene. The CDR3 runs 19 residues. V lost 2 bases to trimming and J lost 3 bases; unmatched junction nucleotides: 14. The CDR3 protein is CASSEMGLAWMQRYNEQFF. In nucleotides, the CDR3 is TGTGCCAGCAGTGAAATGGGACTAGCATGGATGCAACGCTACAATGAGCAGTTCTTC.

V usage is TRBV10-3 and J usage is TRBJ1-1, with D possibly TRBD1 on 5 matching bases. In germline, CDR1 is ENHRY, CDR2 SYGVKD. Trimming shortened V by 4 bases and J by 4 bases, and 13 bases separated the two germline ends. The CDR3 has 14 residues. CDR3 loop: CAISALGGGTEAFF. The CDR3 nucleotides read TGTGCCATCAGTGCGCTCGGGGGAGGCACTGAAGCTTTCTTT.

The V call is TRBV5-1, the J call TRBJ1-2; the D gene is possibly TRBD1 (6 bases). The CDR3 has 15 amino acids. Germline V gives CDR1 SGHRS, CDR2 YFSETQ. Between the trimmed V and J ends, which lost 5 bases and 8 bases, there was a span of 22 bases. In DNA form, the CDR3 reads TGCGCCAGCAGACCCGTTGTCGGGGGGCTCGTCGGCTACACCTTC. Translating it yields CASRPVVGGLVGYTF. The full variable domain, with the rest looked up from reference TRBV5-1 and TRBJ1-2, is KAGVTQTPRYLIKTRGQQVTLSCSPISGHRSVSWYQQTPGQGLQFLFEYFSETQRNKGNFPGRFSGRQFSNSRSEMNVSTLELGDSALYLCASRPVVGGLVGYTFGSGTRLTVV.

The chain employs TRBV24-1 and TRBJ2-1; 16 bases align to TRBD2. The CDR3 has 18 residues. J lost 12 bases, V lost 7 bases, and 17 bases had no gene match. Germline V gene sequence: CDR1 KGHDR, CDR2 SFDVKD. In DNA, the CDR3 is TGTGCCACCAGCCCGGGACTAGCGGGGGGGCGGAAGGACGTCGGGCAGTTCTTC. Translating it yields CATSPGLAGGRKDVGQFF.

The chain has TRBV19 and TRBJ2-2; 7 nucleotides line up with TRBD2. Germline values: CDR1 LNHDA, CDR2 SQIVND (reference sequence). With V trimmed by 7 bases and J by 7 bases, 12 bases remained unmatched. The CDR3 contains 15 residues. The CDR3: CASTPTTSDHGELFF. In DNA, the CDR3 is TGTGCCAGTACCCCGACTACTAGCGATCACGGGGAGCTGTTTTTT.

V and J are TRBV3-1 (or the pseudogene TRBV3-2) and TRBJ1-1; 7 nucleotides align to TRBD1. Germline assignment: CDR1 LGHDT and CDR2 YNNKEL (reference sequence). The CDR3 extends over 13 amino acids. The trim removed 4 bases at V and 4 bases at J, leaving 3 bases unmatched. CDR3 residues: CASSLRTGTEAFF. In DNA, the CDR3 is TGTGCCAGCAGCCTTAGGACAGGCACTGAAGCTTTCTTT.

The rearrangement uses TRBV27 and TRBJ2-1, with a possible D match to TRBD2 (5 bases). Germline V gives CDR1 MNHEY, CDR2 SMNVEV (reference sequence). This CDR3 region has 16 residues. Trimming shortened V by 0 bases and J by 3 bases, and 12 bases separated the two germline ends. In DNA form, the CDR3 reads TGTGCCAGCAGTTTATCGAGAGGGATAGGCTACAATGAGCAGTTCTTC. It is translated as CASSLSRGIGYNEQFF.

The V call is TRBV2, the J call TRBJ1-2; TRBD1 matches 7 bases. The CDR3 has 14 amino acids. Germline trimming cut 6 bases from V and 5 bases from J; bases unmatched to any gene: 9. Germline values: CDR1 SNHLY, CDR2 FYNNEI. CDR3 region: CASSPTGASYGYTF. CDR3 DNA sequence: TGTGCCAGCAGCCCTACAGGGGCCAGTTATGGCTACACCTTC.

The rearrangement joins TRBV13 to TRBJ2-2, with D perhaps matching TRBD2 (5 bases). CDR1 is PRHDT and CDR2 is FYEKMQ in the germline V gene (reference sequence). There are 16 residues in the CDR3. The ends were cut back, 2 bases at V and 6 bases at J, with 16 bases in the middle. The CDR3 region has the DNA TGTGCCAGCAGCTTATTCGGACTTGCGAGGGCCGGGGAGCTGTTTTTT. It translates to CASSLFGLARAGELFF.

The sample holds one count of this clone. The genes are TRBV6-1 and TRBJ1-6, with D unresolved. Trimming stripped 3 bases from V and 5 bases from J, with 14 bases between. This CDR3 region has 16 residues. Germline V gives CDR1 MNHNS, CDR2 SASEGT. The CDR3: CASSDIWPRNNSPLHF. CDR3 nucleotide sequence: TGTGCCAGCAGTGATATCTGGCCGAGGAATAATTCACCCCTCCACTTT.

This chain's CDR3 is CASGPPRAYNEQFF. CDR3 DNA: TGTGCTAGTGGCCCTCCGAGGGCCTACAATGAGCAGTTCTTC. This chain links TRBV12-5 with TRBJ2-1; a weak D match, TRBD2 (5 bases). Trimming removed 6 bases at V and 2 bases at J, with 11 bases between. The CDR3 sequence is 14 residues long. The germline V gene has CDR1 LGHNT and CDR2 FRNRAP.

The chain carries TRBV18 and TRBJ1-1; no reliable D call. Germline V lookup: CDR1 KGHSH, CDR2 LQKENI. The CDR3 sequence is 14 residues long. V lost 5 bases, J lost 1 base, and 11 bases lay in between. The CDR3 here is CASSAITSNTEAFF. DNA of the CDR3: TGTGCCAGCTCAGCCATTACTTCGAACACTGAAGCTTTCTTT. The full variable domain, rest sourced from reference TRBV18 and TRBJ1-1, is NAGVMQNPRHLVRRRGQEARLRCSPMKGHSHVYWYRQLPEEGLKFMVYLQKENIIDESGMPKERFSAEFPKEGPSILRIQQVVRGDSAAYFCASSAITSNTEAFFGQGTRLTVV.

This clone was observed a handful of times. J is TRBJ1-2 and V is TRBV28; D not certain. The CDR3 contains 15 residues. CDR1 is MDHEN and CDR2 is SYDVKM in the germline V gene. The germline V and J ends were trimmed by 3 bases and 7 bases, with 18 bases remaining between them. The CDR3 reads CASSLVQARVPGYTF. The CDR3 nucleotides read TGTGCCAGCAGTTTGGTTCAGGCTCGAGTCCCTGGCTACACCTTC.